What follows are 21 T cell receptor beta chains derived from one specimen sequenced in a study of blood T cell repertoires in COVID-19. Profiled with immunoSEQ multiplex PCR; TCRdb holds only in-frame clones, not every one. The table records approximately 71,000 clones, around 84% of them present only once. The sequenced sample consisted of peripheral blood. The receptors originated from a man aged 45 to 65 with acute or convalescent COVID-19.

The chain links TRBV11-3 to TRBJ2-1; 12 nucleotides agree with TRBD2. Germline loops: CDR1 SGHNT, CDR2 YENEEA. CDR3 size: 19 residues. V lost 1 base and J lost 0; bases outside the gene matches: 7. CDR3 bases: TGTGCCAGCAGCTTAGTTAGGCTAGCGGGAGGGAGCTCCTACAATGAGCAGTTCTTC. Encoded protein: CASSLVRLAGGSSYNEQFF.

This sequence joins TRBV12-3 or TRBV12-4 and TRBJ2-5, with a tentative D call TRBD1 (5 bases). Trimming left V 6 bases short and J 2 bases short, with 10 bases between. This CDR3 has 13 residues. CDR3 sequence: CASRAQGQETQYF. For the CDR3, the DNA is TGTGCCAGCAGGGCCCAGGGACAAGAGACCCAGTACTTC.

The V gene is TRBV11-3, the J gene TRBJ2-1; 8 nucleotides match TRBD2. V was pared by 5 bases and J by 8 bases, with 17 bases of the junction left unmatched. This CDR3 region has 17 residues. Per germline, CDR1 SGHNT and CDR2 YENEEA. CDR3 DNA sequence: TGTGCCAGCAGCGCCCGCTCACGGGGGGGCCTACCTCATGAGCAGTTCTTC. Translating gives CASSARSRGGLPHEQFF.

The chain couples TRBV6-5 to TRBJ1-6, with 7 bases identical to TRBD1. Germline loops: CDR1 MNHEY, CDR2 SVGAGI. V lost 5 bases and J lost 9; bases outside the gene matches: 7. This CDR3 comprises 14 residues. DNA for the CDR3: TGTGCCAGCAGTCCACTGACAGGGAGTTCACCCCTCCACTTT. Its protein product is CASSPLTGSSPLHF.

This chain connects TRBV19 to TRBJ1-5; TRBD1 agrees at 7 bases. Germline CDR1 and CDR2: LNHDA and SQIVND (reference sequence). This CDR3 contains 15 residues. V shed 1 base and J 6 bases; nucleotides not matched to a gene: 6. In DNA, the CDR3 is TGTGCCAGTAGTATAGGGAAGGGGGCGGGTCAGCCCCAGCATTTT. This sequence encodes CASSIGKGAGQPQHF.

With respect to this clone: Other DNA sequences within the sample encode an identical CDR3. The chain uses TRBV11-3 and TRBJ1-3; 8 positions match TRBD1. V shed 6 bases and J 4 bases; nucleotides not matched to a gene: 5. CDR1 SGHNT and CDR2 YENEEA come from the germline V gene. The CDR3 is made up of 14 amino acids. The CDR3 DNA is TGTGCCAGCAGTTTGGCAGGGGGCGGAAACACCATATATTTT. Protein product: CASSLAGGGNTIYF.

The chain carries TRBV21-1 and TRBJ1-3. TRBV21-1 has pseudogene status. There are 18 residues in the CDR3. The CDR3 sequence: CASSKEALLRLSGNTIYF. The CDR3 bases are TGTGCCAGCAGCAAAGAGGCCCTCCTCAGACTGAGTGGAAACACCATATATTTT.

The CDR3 spells CASSLEGTGATEAFF. CDR3 nucleotide sequence: TGTGCCAGCAGCTTAGAAGGGACAGGGGCCACTGAAGCTTTCTTT. V gene TRBV7-6 combines with J gene TRBJ1-1; 10 bases are shared with TRBD1. Germline CDR1 is SGHVS and CDR2 is FNYEAQ. The CDR3 sequence is 15 residues long. With 1 base clipped from V and 4 bases from J, the junction kept 3 bases outside the gene matches.

The chain is built from TRBV28 and TRBJ1-5; 7 bases fit TRBD1. After removal of 7 bases from V and 9 bases from J, the junction contained 12 bases not matched to a gene. The germline V gene has CDR1 MDHEN and CDR2 SYDVKM. The CDR3 is made up of 14 amino acids. The chain's CDR3 is CASTPDREVGPQHF. The CDR3 nucleotides read TGTGCCAGCACCCCCGACAGGGAAGTAGGGCCCCAGCATTTT.

The chain employs TRBV24-1 and TRBJ2-1; D may be TRBD1 (7 bases). CDR1 is KGHDR and CDR2 is SFDVKD in the germline V gene. Trimming cost V 3 bases and J 4 bases, with 15 bases left between them. This CDR3 comprises 16 residues. The CDR3 DNA is TGTGCCACCAGTGATGGGGGGACAGTCCTTTACAATGAGCAGTTCTTC. This encodes CATSDGGTVLYNEQFF.

The rearrangement links TRBV12-5 to TRBJ1-2; D call uncertain. The germline V gene has CDR1 LGHNT and CDR2 FRNRAP. The CDR3 contains 14 residues. V lost 6 bases to trimming and J lost 8 bases, with 19 bases between them. CDR3 DNA: TGTGCTAGTGGGAGTCCGCGGGGTTCCGGCGGCTACACCTTC. Translating gives CASGSPRGSGGYTF.

V and J are TRBV6-5 and TRBJ2-3; TRBD2 matches 11 bases. Trimming at V came to 2 bases and at J to 2 bases, leaving 3 bases not matched to a gene. The CDR3 is made up of 16 amino acids. Germline lookup yields CDR1 MNHEY and CDR2 SVGAGI. DNA of the CDR3: TGTGCCAGCAGTTACGGGACTAGCGGAGCCACAGATACGCAGTATTTT. Translated, it gives CASSYGTSGATDTQYF.

The chain recombines TRBV28 with TRBJ2-7, with D possibly being TRBD2 (6 bases). V dropped 7 bases and J dropped 7 bases, with 20 bases sitting between them. Per germline, CDR1 MDHEN and CDR2 SYDVKM. This CDR3 comprises 14 residues. The CDR3 DNA sequence: TGTGCCAGCACCCGTGGAGGGGTCTGGGGGGAGCAGTACTTC. Translation: CASTRGGVWGEQYF. The variable domain in full, completed from reference TRBV28 and TRBJ2-7, reads DVKVTQSSRYLVKRTGEKVFLECVQDMDHENMFWYRQDPGLGLRLIYFSYDVKMKEKGDIPEGYSVSREKKERFSLILESASTNQTSMYLCASTRGGVWGEQYFGPGTRLTVT.

The chain joins TRBV7-3 to TRBJ1-2, with D unclear. The CDR3 spans 13 residues. Germline values: CDR1 SGHTA, CDR2 FQGTGA. Trimming cost V 1 base and J 6 bases, with 9 bases left between them. The CDR3, as DNA: TGTGCCAGCAGCTTAAGCGGGCCAGATGGCTACACCTTC. It translates to CASSLSGPDGYTF.

V and J are TRBV5-1 and TRBJ1-2; TRBD1 agrees at 8 bases. The CDR3 runs to 14 residues. After removal of 4 bases from V and 1 base from J, the junction contained 3 bases not matched to a gene. Looked up from germline, CDR1 is SGHRS and CDR2 is YFSETQ. CDR3 bases: TGCGCCAGCAGCCAGGGGGCTGGTAACTATGGCTACACCTTC. It translates to CASSQGAGNYGYTF. Looking up the rest from reference TRBV5-1 and TRBJ1-2 gives the full variable domain: KAGVTQTPRYLIKTRGQQVTLSCSPISGHRSVSWYQQTPGQGLQFLFEYFSETQRNKGNFPGRFSGRQFSNSRSEMNVSTLELGDSALYLCASSQGAGNYGYTFGSGTRLTVV.

The chain couples TRBV5-4 to TRBJ2-2; 9 bases map to TRBD2. The CDR3 spans 14 residues. V was pared by 3 bases and J by 4 bases, with 1 base of the junction left unmatched. Germline V gene data show CDR1 as SGHNT and CDR2 as YYREEE (reference sequence). In DNA form, the CDR3 reads TGTGCCAGCAGCTCGGGACTAGCCACCGGGGAGCTGTTTTTT. Translating it yields CASSSGLATGELFF.

The V and J genes are TRBV19 and TRBJ2-5; 8 bases are a match to TRBD1. With 6 bases clipped from V and 3 bases from J, the junction kept 0 bases outside the gene matches. The CDR3 has 12 residues. Germline V gene lookup returns CDR1 LNHDA and CDR2 SQIVND (reference sequence). The CDR3 sequence is CASRGQEETQYF. DNA for the CDR3: TGTGCCAGTAGGGGACAGGAAGAGACCCAGTACTTC.

V usage is TRBV4-2 and J usage is TRBJ2-3; 9 nucleotides align to TRBD2. The junction had 5 bases not matched to a gene; V was cut back by 0 bases and J by 4 bases. CDR1 and CDR2 (germline): LGHNA, YNFKEQ. The CDR3 runs to 16 residues. Here the CDR3 DNA reads TGTGCCAGCAGCCAAGAGATGAGCGGGGGGCCAGATACGCAGTATTTT. Translating gives CASSQEMSGGPDTQYF.

Only one count was recorded for this clone. The gene calls are TRBV10-1 and TRBJ2-2, with TRBD1 as a possible D gene (5 bases). CDR1 is WNHNN and CDR2 is SYGVQD in the germline V gene (reference sequence). Trimming shortened V by 7 bases and J by 4 bases, and 10 bases separated the two germline ends. This CDR3 spans 13 amino acids. CDR3 DNA sequence: TGCGCCAGCACCCCAGGGTTCACCGGGGAGCTGTTTTTT. Amino acid sequence: CASTPGFTGELFF.

This clone has only one observation. V usage is TRBV5-1 and J usage is TRBJ2-7; perhaps TRBD2 as D (6 bases). The CDR3 has 14 amino acids. The germline CDR1 and CDR2 sequences are SGHRS and YFSETQ. Between the trimmed V and J ends, which lost 0 bases and 3 bases, there was a span of 10 bases. The CDR3 loop is CASSLVSGYYEQYF. The CDR3 coding sequence is TGCGCCAGCAGCTTGGTTAGCGGATACTACGAGCAGTACTTC.

This clone was observed a single time. V usage is TRBV7-2 and J usage is TRBJ2-5; TRBD2 matches 11 bases. Germline-derived CDR1 and CDR2 are SGHTA and FQGNSA. The V segment lost 5 bases and the J segment 2 bases; nucleotides outside the gene matches: 7. CDR3 size: 16 residues. The CDR3 protein is CASSPRLAGRQETQYF. The CDR3 region has the DNA TGTGCCAGCAGCCCCCGACTAGCGGGGAGGCAAGAGACCCAGTACTTC.